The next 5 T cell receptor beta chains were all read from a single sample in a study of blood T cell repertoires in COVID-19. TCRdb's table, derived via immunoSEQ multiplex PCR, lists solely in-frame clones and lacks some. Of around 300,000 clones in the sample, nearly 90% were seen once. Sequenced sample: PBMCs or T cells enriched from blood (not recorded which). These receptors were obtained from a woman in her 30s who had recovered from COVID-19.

CDR3 in amino acids: CASSSRGGWTDTQYF. The CDR3 DNA reads TGTGCCAGCAGCTCCCGGGGGGGATGGACAGATACGCAGTATTTT. V usage is TRBV9 and J usage is TRBJ2-3; 8 positions agree with TRBD2. There are 15 residues in the CDR3. V shed 4 bases, J shed 3 bases, and the junction held 7 bases outside the gene matches. The germline V gene has CDR1 SGDLS and CDR2 YYNGEE.

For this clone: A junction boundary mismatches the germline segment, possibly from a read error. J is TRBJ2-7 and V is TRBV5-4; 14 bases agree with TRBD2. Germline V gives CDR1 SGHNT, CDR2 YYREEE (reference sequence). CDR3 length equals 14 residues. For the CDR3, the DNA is TGTGCCAGCAGCCCGGGACTAGCGGGAGACCCTACTAGCTTC. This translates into CASSPGLAGDPTSF.

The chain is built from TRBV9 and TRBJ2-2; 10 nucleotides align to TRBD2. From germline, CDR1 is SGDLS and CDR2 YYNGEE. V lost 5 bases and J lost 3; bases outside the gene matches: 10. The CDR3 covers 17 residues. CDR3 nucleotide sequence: TGTGCCAGCAGGAGTTCCGGGACTAGCGTTGACACCGGGGAGCTGTTTTTT. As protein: CASRSSGTSVDTGELFF.

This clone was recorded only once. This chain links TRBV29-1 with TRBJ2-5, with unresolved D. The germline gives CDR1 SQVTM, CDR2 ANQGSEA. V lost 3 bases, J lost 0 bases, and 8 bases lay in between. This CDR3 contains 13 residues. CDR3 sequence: CSVEFVYQETQYF. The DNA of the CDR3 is TGCAGCGTTGAGTTCGTGTACCAAGAGACCCAGTACTTC.

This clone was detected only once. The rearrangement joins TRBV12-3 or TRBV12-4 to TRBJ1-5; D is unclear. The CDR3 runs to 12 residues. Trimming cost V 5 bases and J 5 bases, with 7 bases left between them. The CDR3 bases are TGTGCCAGCAGTCTAACAGATCAGCCCCAGCATTTT. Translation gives CASSLTDQPQHF.